The sequence of this TCR beta chain was determined in a study of identical twins. As to this clonotype: Its antigen is currently unknown.

This CDR3 spans 12 amino acids. Trimming took 0 bases from V and 8 from J, leaving 7 bases between them. CDR1 is SGHRS, CDR2 YFSETQ, per germline. Study-level findings and limits: A lower insertion count was a feature of abundant cord blood beta clonotypes, with no such feature in memory repertoires. A cross-sectional statistical analysis, not follow-up of the same donors, supported the conclusions.

TCRdb fed the 5' RACE reads into MiXCR, producing one record per CDR3 protein. Among about 1.7 million distinct CDR3 sequences, less than 35% were seen once, and the ten largest hold 0.25% to 0.3%. The chain combines TRBV5-1 with TRBJ2-3; D is unresolved. The sample consisted of cord blood. This sequence originates from a newborn girl in good health. Here the CDR3 DNA reads TGCGCCAGCAGCTTGGGGACGCTTACGCAGTATTTT. Amino acid sequence: CASSLGTLTQYF. Using reference TRBV5-1 and TRBJ2-3 for the parts outside the CDR3, the full variable domain is KAGVTQTPRYLIKTRGQQVTLSCSPISGHRSVSWYQQTPGQGLQFLFEYFSETQRNKGNFPGRFSGRQFSNSRSEMNVSTLELGDSALYLCASSLGTLTQYFGPGTRLTVL.